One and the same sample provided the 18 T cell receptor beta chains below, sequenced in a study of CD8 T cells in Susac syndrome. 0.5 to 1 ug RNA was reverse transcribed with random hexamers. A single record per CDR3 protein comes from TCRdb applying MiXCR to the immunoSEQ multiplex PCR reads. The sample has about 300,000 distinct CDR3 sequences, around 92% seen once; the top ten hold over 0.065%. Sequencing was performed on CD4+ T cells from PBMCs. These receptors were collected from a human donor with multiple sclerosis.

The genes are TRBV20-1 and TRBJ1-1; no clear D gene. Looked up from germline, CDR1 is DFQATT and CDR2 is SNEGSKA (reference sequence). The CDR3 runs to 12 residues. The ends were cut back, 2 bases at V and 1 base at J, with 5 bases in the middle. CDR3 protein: CSARQANTEAFF. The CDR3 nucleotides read TGCAGTGCTAGACAGGCGAACACTGAAGCTTTCTTT.

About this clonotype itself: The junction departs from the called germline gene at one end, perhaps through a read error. In nucleotides, the CDR3 is TGCGCGGCTAGCGGCCTATCCTACAATGAGCAGTTCTTC. This sequence encodes CAASGLSYNEQFF. The chain employs TRBV6-2 or TRBV6-3 and TRBJ2-1; the match to TRBD2 covers 7 bases. Germline loops: CDR1 MNHEY, CDR2 SVGEGT. The CDR3 covers 13 residues.

Here the CDR3 reads CSASSGARGGNEQFF. The CDR3 DNA follows: TGCAGTGCTTCCAGCGGGGCCCGGGGGGGGAATGAGCAGTTCTTC. The chain recombines TRBV20-1 with TRBJ2-1; the match to TRBD2 covers 8 bases. The CDR3 runs 15 residues. Germline CDR1 is DFQATT and CDR2 is SNEGSKA (reference sequence). V lost 5 bases, J lost 7 bases, and 13 bases stayed unmatched.

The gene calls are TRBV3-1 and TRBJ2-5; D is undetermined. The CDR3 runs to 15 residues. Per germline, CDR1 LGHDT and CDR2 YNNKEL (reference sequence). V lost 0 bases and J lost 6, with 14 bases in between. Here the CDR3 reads CASSQEGKGRQTQYF. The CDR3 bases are TGTGCCAGCAGCCAAGAAGGGAAGGGCCGCCAGACCCAGTACTTC.

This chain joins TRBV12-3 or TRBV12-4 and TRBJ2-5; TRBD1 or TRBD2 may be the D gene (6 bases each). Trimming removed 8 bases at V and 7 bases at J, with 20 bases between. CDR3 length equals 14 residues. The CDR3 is CASCSWGAVWTQYF. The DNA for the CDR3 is TGTGCCAGCTGCTCGTGGGGGGCCGTCTGGACCCAGTACTTC.

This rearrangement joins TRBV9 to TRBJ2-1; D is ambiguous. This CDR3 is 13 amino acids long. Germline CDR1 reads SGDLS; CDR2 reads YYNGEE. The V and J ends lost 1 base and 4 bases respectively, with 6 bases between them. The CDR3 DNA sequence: TGTGCCAGCAGCGTATCCGGGTACAATGAGCAGTTCTTC. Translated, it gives CASSVSGYNEQFF.

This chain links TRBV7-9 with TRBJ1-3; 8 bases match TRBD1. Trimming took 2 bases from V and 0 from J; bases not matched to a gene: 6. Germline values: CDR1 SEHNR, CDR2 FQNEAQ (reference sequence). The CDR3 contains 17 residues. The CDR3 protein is CASSLTGQGGSGNTIYF. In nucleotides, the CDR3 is TGTGCCAGCAGCTTAACCGGACAGGGAGGCTCTGGAAACACCATATATTTT.

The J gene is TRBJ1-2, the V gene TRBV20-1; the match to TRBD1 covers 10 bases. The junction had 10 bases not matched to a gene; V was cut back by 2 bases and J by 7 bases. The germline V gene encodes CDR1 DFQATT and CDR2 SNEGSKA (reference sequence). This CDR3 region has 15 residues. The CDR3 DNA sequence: TGCAGTGCTAGACAGACCGGGACAGGGGCCCGTGGCTACACCTTC. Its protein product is CSARQTGTGARGYTF.

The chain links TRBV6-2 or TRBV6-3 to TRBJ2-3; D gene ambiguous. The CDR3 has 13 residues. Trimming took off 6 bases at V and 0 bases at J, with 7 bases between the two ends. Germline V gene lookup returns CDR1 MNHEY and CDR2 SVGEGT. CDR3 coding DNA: TGTGCCAGCAGGACGACTAGCACAGATACGCAGTATTTT. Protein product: CASRTTSTDTQYF.

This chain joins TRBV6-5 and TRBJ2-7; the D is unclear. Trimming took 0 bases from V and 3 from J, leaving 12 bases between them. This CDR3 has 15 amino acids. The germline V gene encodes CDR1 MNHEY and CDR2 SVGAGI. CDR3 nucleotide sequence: TGTGCCAGCAGTTACTCGAATCCAGGCCGCTACGAGCAGTACTTC. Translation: CASSYSNPGRYEQYF.

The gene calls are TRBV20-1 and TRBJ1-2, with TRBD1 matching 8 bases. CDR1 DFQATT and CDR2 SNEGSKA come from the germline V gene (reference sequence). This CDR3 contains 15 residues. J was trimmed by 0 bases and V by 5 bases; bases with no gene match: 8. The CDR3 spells CSAQGQALANYGYTF. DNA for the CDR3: TGCAGTGCTCAGGGACAGGCCCTAGCTAACTATGGCTACACCTTC.

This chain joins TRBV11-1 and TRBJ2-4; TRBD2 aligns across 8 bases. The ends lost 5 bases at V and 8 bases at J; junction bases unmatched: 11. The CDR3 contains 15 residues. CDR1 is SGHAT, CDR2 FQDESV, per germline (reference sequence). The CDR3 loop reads CASSLDGTSGHIQYF. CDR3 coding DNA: TGTGCCAGCAGCCTAGACGGGACTAGTGGACACATTCAGTACTTC.

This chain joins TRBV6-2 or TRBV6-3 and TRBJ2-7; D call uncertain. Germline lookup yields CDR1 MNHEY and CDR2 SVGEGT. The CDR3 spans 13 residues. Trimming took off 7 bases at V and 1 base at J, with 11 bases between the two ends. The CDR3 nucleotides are TGTGCCAGCATTCGATGGGGATCCTACGAGCAGTACTTC. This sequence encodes CASIRWGSYEQYF.

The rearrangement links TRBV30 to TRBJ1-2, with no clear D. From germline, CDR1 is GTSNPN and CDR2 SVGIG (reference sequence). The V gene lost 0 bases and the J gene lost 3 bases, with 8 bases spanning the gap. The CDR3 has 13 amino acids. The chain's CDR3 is CAWSVRLDYGYTF. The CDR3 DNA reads TGTGCCTGGAGTGTACGCCTGGACTATGGCTACACCTTC.

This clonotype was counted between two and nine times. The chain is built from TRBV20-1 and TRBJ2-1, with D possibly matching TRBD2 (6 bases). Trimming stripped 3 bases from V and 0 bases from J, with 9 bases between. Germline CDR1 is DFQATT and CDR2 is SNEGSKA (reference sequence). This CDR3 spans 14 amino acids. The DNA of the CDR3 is TGCAGTGCTAGGGAGGGAGGCTCCTACAATGAGCAGTTCTTC. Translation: CSAREGGSYNEQFF.

CDR3 sequence reads: CASSSPGTITQYF. Here the CDR3 DNA reads TGTGCCAGCAGTTCCCCCGGGACTATCACTCAGTACTTC. This rearrangement joins TRBV28 to TRBJ2-4; 7 bases line up with TRBD2. V lost 4 bases to trimming and J lost 12 bases; unmatched junction nucleotides: 9. This CDR3 spans 13 amino acids. The germline gives CDR1 MDHEN, CDR2 SYDVKM.

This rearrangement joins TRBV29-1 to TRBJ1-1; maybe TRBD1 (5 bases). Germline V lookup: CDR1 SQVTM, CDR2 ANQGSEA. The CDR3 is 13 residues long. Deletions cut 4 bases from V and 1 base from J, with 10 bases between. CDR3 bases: TGCAGCGTTGCGTCGGGGGGGAACACTGAAGCTTTCTTT. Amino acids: CSVASGGNTEAFF. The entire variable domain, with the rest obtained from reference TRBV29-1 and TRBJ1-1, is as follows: SAVISQKPSRDICQRGTSLTIQCQVDSQVTMMFWYRQQPGQSLTLIATANQGSEATYESGFVIDKFPISRPNLTFSTLTVSNMSPEDSSIYLCSVASGGNTEAFFGQGTRLTVV.

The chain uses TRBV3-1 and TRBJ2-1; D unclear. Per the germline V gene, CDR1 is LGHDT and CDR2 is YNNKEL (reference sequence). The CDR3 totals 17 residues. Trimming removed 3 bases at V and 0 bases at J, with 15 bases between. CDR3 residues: CASSHRGASSSYNEQFF. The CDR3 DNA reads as TGTGCCAGCAGCCACCGAGGCGCGAGCAGCTCCTACAATGAGCAGTTCTTC.